Listed below are T cell receptor beta chains from one sample, sequenced in a study of CD8+CD57+ T cells in acquired aplastic anemia. TCRdb reprocessed the reads with MiXCR, giving one entry per CDR3 protein. The sample comprises some 200,000 distinct CDR3 sequences, more than 45% of which are singletons, and approximately 9.7% rests with the top ten. The sequencing input was sorted CD4+, CD8+, or CD8+CD57+ T cells (not recorded which) from PBMCs. These receptors were taken from a human donor with aplastic anemia. Both conserved end residues are part of each CDR3. D genes are given only for firm matches. For some rows the clone size is stated as once, few or many, or as a class when expanded; others skip it.

v_gene	d_gene	abundance	j_gene	CDR3nt	CDR3aa
TRBV19	TRBD2	many	TRBJ2-7	TGTGCCAGTAGGAACGCTAGCGGGAGTACGTCCTACGAGCAGTACTTC	CASRNASGSTSYEQYF
TRBV18	NA	few	TRBJ1-4	TGTGCCAGCTCACCGGTTAGGGGTCTAGGAGAAAAACTGTTTTTT	CASSPVRGLGEKLFF
TRBV19	NA	NA	TRBJ1-1	TGTGCCAGTAGTACCGGAAGCACTGAAGCTTTCTTT	CASSTGSTEAFF
TRBV10-1	NA	NA	TRBJ2-1	TGCGCCAGCAGTGAGGTGGGGGGTTTCTACAATGAGCAGTTCTTC	CASSEVGGFYNEQFF
TRBV2	NA	NA	TRBJ1-4	TGTGCCAGCAGTGAAGGGGGGAGCGTCTCTGAAAAACTGTTTTTT	CASSEGGSVSEKLFF
TRBV3-1	NA	many	TRBJ2-7	TGTGCCAGCAGCCAAGGGACAGTCGAGCAGTACTTC	CASSQGTVEQYF
TRBV19	NA	NA	TRBJ1-1	TGTGCCAGTAGTGCAACAGGCCGTACTGAAGCTTTCTTT	CASSATGRTEAFF
TRBV28	NA	few	TRBJ2-1	TGTGCCAGCAGTATTTGGAGGGCCGGCTATGAGCAGTTCTTC	CASSIWRAGYEQFF
TRBV24-1	NA	few	TRBJ2-7	TGTGCCACCAGTGATAATGGGCGGTCGGCTGGCGGCGAGCAGTACTTC	CATSDNGRSAGGEQYF
TRBV6-5	TRBD1	many	TRBJ2-7	TGTGCCAGCAGTTACGCCGGGACAGGGCAGTGGGACGAGCAGTACTTC	CASSYAGTGQWDEQYF
TRBV12-3/TRBV12-4	NA	many	TRBJ2-3	TGTGCCAGCAGTTTACTCGAGGGCACAGATACGCAGTATTTT	CASSLLEGTDTQYF
TRBV7-9	TRBD1	NA	TRBJ1-6	TGTGCCAGCGAACCTCCGGGACAGGGACAATCACCCCTCCACTTT	CASEPPGQGQSPLHF
TRBV5-1	TRBD2	many	TRBJ2-7	TGCGCCAGCAGCTTGAATCGGCTAGCGGGAGGGTACGAGCAGTACTTC	CASSLNRLAGGYEQYF
TRBV20-1	NA	NA	TRBJ1-6	TGCAGTGCTTCCCAGGGAGGCTCCTATAATTCACCCCTCCACTTT	CSASQGGSYNSPLHF
TRBV19	NA	many	TRBJ1-1	TGTGCCAGTAGTATACGCCAGGGGAGCATGAACACTGAAGCTTTCTTT	CASSIRQGSMNTEAFF
TRBV24-1	NA	many	TRBJ1-2	TGTGCCACCGGCACAGACCGCTATGGCTACACCTTC	CATGTDRYGYTF
TRBV6-1	TRBD1	NA	TRBJ2-2	TGTGCCAGCAGTGAAAGGGACAGGGGACCTTTAGGGGAGCTGTTTTTT	CASSERDRGPLGELFF
TRBV24-1	NA	NA	TRBJ1-1	TGTGCCACCAGTGAATCGCAGGCTAATAATGAAGCTTTCTTT	CATSESQANNEAFF
TRBV6-1	TRBD2	many	TRBJ2-3	TGTGCCAGCACCCCGAGCGGGATGAGCACAGATACGCAGTATTTT	CASTPSGMSTDTQYF
TRBV4-1	NA	many	TRBJ2-7	TGCGCCAGCAGCCAAGTAAGGGGCTCCTACGAGCAGTACTTC	CASSQVRGSYEQYF
TRBV19	NA	many	TRBJ1-4	TGTGCCAGTTCCCGGGACCCCCGGGTATATAGTGAAAAACTGTTTTTT	CASSRDPRVYSEKLFF
TRBV5-8	NA	NA	TRBJ2-7	TGTGCCAGCCGACGTCTGGTGGAGCAGTGCTTC	CASRRLVEQCF
TRBV7-2	TRBD2	many	TRBJ2-7	TGTGCCAGCAGCCGGACTAGCGGGGGCTACGAGCAGTACTTC	CASSRTSGGYEQYF
TRBV27	TRBD1	NA	TRBJ2-7	TGTGCCAGCAGTTTATTTTCCCGACAGGGGGCAGGCGAGCAGTACTTC	CASSLFSRQGAGEQYF
TRBV24-1	NA	NA	TRBJ2-5	TGTGCCACCAGTGATCCTACTAGCTGGACTGGAGAGACCCAGTACTTC	CATSDPTSWTGETQYF
TRBV7-8	NA	NA	TRBJ1-6	TGTGCCAGCAGAATAGCCGGGAATTCACCCCTCCACTTT	CASRIAGNSPLHF
TRBV11-2	NA	NA	TRBJ1-2	TGTGCCAGCAGCTTAATATCGGCAGGGGATAACTATGGCTACACCTTC	CASSLISAGDNYGYTF
TRBV10-3	NA	few	TRBJ1-2	TGTGCCATCAGTGACAGGGCTGGCTATGGCTACACCTTC	CAISDRAGYGYTF
TRBV10-3	NA	many	TRBJ1-6	TGTGCCATCAGCGGGGGTCCCTGGGTGGGTTCACCCCTCCACTTT	CAISGGPWVGSPLHF